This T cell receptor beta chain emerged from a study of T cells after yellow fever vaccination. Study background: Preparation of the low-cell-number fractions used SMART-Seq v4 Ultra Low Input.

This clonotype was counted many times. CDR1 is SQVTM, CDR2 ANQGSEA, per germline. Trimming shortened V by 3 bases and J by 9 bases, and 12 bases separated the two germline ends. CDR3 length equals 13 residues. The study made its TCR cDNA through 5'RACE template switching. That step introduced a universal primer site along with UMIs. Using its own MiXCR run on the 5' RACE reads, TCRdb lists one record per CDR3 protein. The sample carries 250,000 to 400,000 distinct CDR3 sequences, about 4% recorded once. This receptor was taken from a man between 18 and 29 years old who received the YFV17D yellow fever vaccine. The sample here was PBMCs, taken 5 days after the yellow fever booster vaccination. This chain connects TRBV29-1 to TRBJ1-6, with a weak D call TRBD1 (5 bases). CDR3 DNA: TGCAGCGTTGAGGTCGCCGGGGGTTCACCCCTCCACTTT. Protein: CSVEVAGGSPLHF.